Below, 20 T cell receptor beta chains from the same sample are listed, as sequenced in a study of shared clonotypes between healthy human individuals. Libraries were prepared by immunoSEQ multiplex PCR; TCRdb keeps only in-frame clonotypes and omits some of them. The sample has about 660,000 clones; around 67% are singletons. Specimen: memory CD4+ T cells sorted from blood. The sample's subset: CD45RA-negative fraction. Source of these receptors: a woman aged 30 to 39 in good health.

A remark on this clone: Distinct nucleotide sequences in the sample also encode this CDR3. The chain links TRBV15 to TRBJ2-7; D gene unclear. Germline V gives CDR1 LNHNV, CDR2 YYDKDF (reference sequence). V shed 0 bases and J shed 3 bases, with 6 bases lying between them. CDR3 length: 13 residues. CDR3 protein: CATSRDLGYEQYF. As DNA, the CDR3 is TGTGCCACCAGCAGAGATCTGGGCTACGAGCAGTACTTC. The complete variable domain, with remaining parts taken from reference TRBV15 and TRBJ2-7, reads DAMVIQNPRYQVTQFGKPVTLSCSQTLNHNVMYWYQQKSSQAPKLLFHYYDKDFNNEADTPDNFQSRRPNTSFCFLDIRSPGLGDTAMYLCATSRDLGYEQYFGPGTRLTVT.

This clone was recorded at least ten times. CDR3 in DNA: TGTGCCAGCAGTTTTGCCACAGGGTATGGTTCTGGGGCCAACGTCCTGACTTTC. The encoded protein is CASSFATGYGSGANVLTF. This chain links TRBV11-2 with TRBJ2-6, with D maybe TRBD1 (6 bases). The V end was cut by 6 bases, the J end by 1 base, with 19 bases between. The CDR3 is 18 amino acids. Germline V gives CDR1 SGHAT, CDR2 FQNNGV.

The chain is built from TRBV28 and TRBJ2-7; no reliable D call. Germline V gene lookup returns CDR1 MDHEN and CDR2 SYDVKM. V lost 11 bases to trimming and J lost 2 bases, with 16 bases between them. This CDR3 has 13 residues. The CDR3 is CASSAGHTYEQYF. The CDR3, as DNA: TGTGCCTCCAGTGCAGGCCATACCTACGAGCAGTACTTC. Full variable domain (remainder filled in from reference TRBV28 and TRBJ2-7): DVKVTQSSRYLVKRTGEKVFLECVQDMDHENMFWYRQDPGLGLRLIYFSYDVKMKEKGDIPEGYSVSREKKERFSLILESASTNQTSMYLCASSAGHTYEQYFGPGTRLTVT.

The rearrangement links TRBV11-2 to TRBJ1-2; no firm D call. The length of the CDR3 is 12 residues. The germline V gene encodes CDR1 SGHAT and CDR2 FQNNGV. Trimming removed 5 bases at V and 5 bases at J, with 9 bases between. CDR3 DNA sequence: TGTGCCAGCAGCCACTCAAATTATGGCTACACCTTC. Translated: CASSHSNYGYTF.

The V and J genes are TRBV5-4 and TRBJ2-5; 12 nucleotides line up with TRBD2. CDR1 and CDR2 from the germline V gene are SGHNT and YYREEE (reference sequence). This CDR3 contains 15 residues. J lost 4 bases, V lost 3 bases, and 4 bases had no gene match. The CDR3 protein is CASSSSGREGETQYF. CDR3 DNA sequence: TGTGCCAGCAGCTCTAGCGGGAGGGAGGGAGAGACCCAGTACTTC.

As for this clone: The sample holds other DNA sequences that translate to the same CDR3. This chain links TRBV15 with TRBJ2-7, with 8 bases fitting TRBD1. Per germline, CDR1 LNHNV and CDR2 YYDKDF (reference sequence). With V trimmed by 3 bases and J by 4 bases, 2 bases remained unmatched. The CDR3 length is 13 residues. DNA of the CDR3: TGTGCCACCAGCAGGGACAGGGAGTACGAGCAGTACTTC. Translation gives CATSRDREYEQYF.

This chain uses TRBV28 with TRBJ2-1; 10 positions agree with TRBD2. The V and J ends lost 1 base and 12 bases, in that order; junction bases with no gene match: 12. CDR1 MDHEN and CDR2 SYDVKM come from the germline V gene. CDR3 size: 16 residues. The DNA of the CDR3 is TGTGCCAGCAGTTTATCCTGGCTAGCGGGGGCCGGGAGGCAGTTCTTC. Translated, it gives CASSLSWLAGAGRQFF.

This chain uses TRBV28 with TRBJ2-5; 7 nucleotides match TRBD1. The V gene end was trimmed by 10 bases and the J gene end by 9 bases; junction bases not matched to a gene: 17. CDR3 length: 14 residues. The germline V gene has CDR1 MDHEN and CDR2 SYDVKM. The CDR3 here is CATDLPGQPTAQYF. The CDR3 DNA reads as TGTGCCACCGACCTGCCGGGACAGCCCACGGCCCAGTACTTC.

This clone was recorded a few times. The chain recombines TRBV6-5 with TRBJ2-5; 7 nucleotides match TRBD2. CDR1 and CDR2 (germline): MNHEY, SVGAGI. The trim removed 2 bases at V and 5 bases at J, leaving 5 bases unmatched. This CDR3 has 14 amino acids. In DNA, the CDR3 is TGTGCCAGCAGTTACCCGGGGGGAGGGGAGACCCAGTACTTC. Translating it yields CASSYPGGGETQYF.

This chain uses TRBV19 with TRBJ2-7, with TRBD1 as a possible D gene (6 bases). This CDR3 is 14 amino acids long. Germline V gene lookup returns CDR1 LNHDA and CDR2 SQIVND (reference sequence). V was pared by 3 bases and J by 4 bases, with 13 bases between. Here the CDR3 reads CASSMDRYGYEQYF. CDR3 nucleotide sequence: TGTGCCAGTAGTATGGACAGATATGGGTACGAGCAGTACTTC.

The chain has TRBV28 and TRBJ2-5; no clear D gene. The assigned J gene may be wrong: the sequence end matches TRBJ2-7 better. CDR1 is MDHEN and CDR2 is SYDVKM in the germline V gene. This CDR3 spans 12 amino acids. CDR3 region: CASSFGVYEQYF. The CDR3 coding sequence is TGTGCCAGCAGTTTTGGGGTGTACGAGCAGTACTTC.

The gene calls are TRBV29-1 and TRBJ2-4, with 7 bases fitting TRBD1. The CDR3 is 14 residues long. After removal of 7 bases from V and 4 bases from J, the junction contained 10 bases not matched to a gene. CDR1 and CDR2 from the germline V gene are SQVTM and ANQGSEA. The CDR3, as DNA: TGCAGCGCCGGAGTGGAACAGGGGAAAAACATTCAGTACTTC. Its protein is CSAGVEQGKNIQYF.

This chain links TRBV11-1 with TRBJ2-3, with D tentatively TRBD2 (5 bases). The CDR3 loop spans 15 amino acids. The V gene's germline CDR1 is SGHAT and CDR2 FQDESV (reference sequence). Trimming left V 5 bases short and J 3 bases short, with 15 bases between. CDR3 sequence: CASSPNVEGTDTQYF. CDR3 DNA: TGTGCCAGCAGCCCCAACGTAGAGGGAACAGATACGCAGTATTTT.

This clone showed up just a few times. The chain has TRBV25-1 and TRBJ2-7; 8 bases align to TRBD2. CDR1 is MGHDK, CDR2 SYGVNS, per germline. Trimming removed 1 base from V and 4 bases from J; junction bases left unmatched: 12. This CDR3 contains 17 residues. The CDR3 DNA sequence: TGTGCCAGCAGTGAATCCCCAAATAGCGGGATCTCATACGAGCAGTACTTC. This sequence encodes CASSESPNSGISYEQYF.

This clone was observed many times. J is TRBJ2-1 and V is TRBV5-1; 8 nucleotides align to TRBD1. The J segment lost 7 bases and the V segment lost 0 bases, leaving 6 bases of the junction unmatched. The CDR3 length is 15 residues. The V gene's germline CDR1 is SGHRS and CDR2 YFSETQ. CDR3 in amino acids: CASSLDGQGGNEQFF. The DNA for the CDR3 is TGCGCCAGCAGCTTGGACGGACAGGGAGGAAATGAGCAGTTCTTC.

Details on this clone: Other DNA sequences of this sample code for an identical CDR3. The V call is TRBV5-1, the J call TRBJ1-1, with D perhaps matching TRBD1 (5 bases). The germline V gene has CDR1 SGHRS and CDR2 YFSETQ. This CDR3 is 13 amino acids long. V lost 0 bases to trimming and J lost 4 bases, with 7 bases between them. DNA of the CDR3: TGCGCCAGCAGCTTGGCAGGGACCACTGAAGCTTTCTTT. Protein product: CASSLAGTTEAFF.

In its sample, this clone was seen once. The V and J genes are TRBV5-4 and TRBJ2-1, with 8 bases matching TRBD2. Trimming at V came to 3 bases and at J to 2 bases, leaving 10 bases not matched to a gene. The CDR3 runs to 17 residues. Germline-derived CDR1 and CDR2 are SGHNT and YYREEE (reference sequence). CDR3 bases: TGTGCCAGCAGCTGGCCAATTAGCGGGAACGCCTACAATGAGCAGTTCTTC. Its protein is CASSWPISGNAYNEQFF.

The V call is TRBV7-2, the J call TRBJ1-5; a possible D gene is TRBD1 (5 bases). The germline V gene encodes CDR1 SGHTA and CDR2 FQGNSA. Trimming took 2 bases from V and 1 from J, leaving 15 bases between them. The CDR3 sequence is 17 residues long. The CDR3 DNA reads TGTGCCAGCAGCTTATCTGGGGCCCGGGGGAGCAATCAGCCCCAGCATTTT. Protein sequence: CASSLSGARGSNQPQHF.

This clone was seen a single time. The chain links TRBV21-1 to TRBJ2-6; no DNA check was done on the table's D call, TRBD1. TRBV21-1 represents a pseudogene. The CDR3 consists of 18 residues. DNA for the CDR3: TGTGCCAGCAGCCAAGGGGGGACAGGGGGTCTCGAGGCCAACGTCCTGACTTTC. Protein sequence: CASSQGGTGGLEANVLTF.

The chain couples TRBV4-2 to TRBJ1-4; TRBD1 matches at 8 bases. The CDR3 loop spans 15 amino acids. V shed 5 bases and J 5 bases; nucleotides not matched to a gene: 7. Germline CDR1 and CDR2: LGHNA and YNFKEQ. CDR3 coding DNA: TGTGCCAGCAGCTTGACAGGGGCGAGGAATGAAAAACTGTTTTTT. The encoded protein is CASSLTGARNEKLFF.